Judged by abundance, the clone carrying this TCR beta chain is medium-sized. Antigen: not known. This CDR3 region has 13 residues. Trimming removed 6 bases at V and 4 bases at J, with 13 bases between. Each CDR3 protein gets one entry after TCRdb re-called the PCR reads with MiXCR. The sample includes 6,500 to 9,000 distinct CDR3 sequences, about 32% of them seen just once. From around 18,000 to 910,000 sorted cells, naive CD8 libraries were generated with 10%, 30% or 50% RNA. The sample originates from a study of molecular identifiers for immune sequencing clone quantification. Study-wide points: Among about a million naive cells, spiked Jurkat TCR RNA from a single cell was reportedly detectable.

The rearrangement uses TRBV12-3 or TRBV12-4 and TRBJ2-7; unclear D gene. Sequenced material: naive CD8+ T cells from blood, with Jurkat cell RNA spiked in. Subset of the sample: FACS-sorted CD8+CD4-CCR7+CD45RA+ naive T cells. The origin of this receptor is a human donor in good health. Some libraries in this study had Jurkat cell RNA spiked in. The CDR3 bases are TGTGCCAGCAGCCTCCGACTGGGGTACGAGCAGTACTTC. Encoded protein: CASSLRLGYEQYF.